This note documents a single T cell receptor (beta chain) sequence. Antigen specificity is unknown. This sample was included in a study of cytomegalovirus exposure and HLA in healthy donors. Germline assignment: CDR1 MGHRA and CDR2 YSYEKL. The CDR3 consists of 18 residues. V shed 2 bases and J shed 2 bases, with 20 bases lying between them. Amplification used 60 Vbeta primers and 13 Jbeta primers. Using immunoSEQ multiplex PCR, the repertoire was profiled, and TCRdb retains in-frame clones only, with some absent. In the table there are a few hundred thousand clones, approximately 80% of which are singletons. Notes on the study in general: With DRB1 most and HLA-C fewest, TCR association rates differed between HLA loci in a later analysis. Common viral pathogens were later found to be apparently linked to several of the most significant clusters.

The clonotype originates from a girl aged 10 to 17 in good health and CMV-seronegative. Sequencing input: PBMCs. The rearrangement joins TRBV4-1 to TRBJ2-3; possibly TRBD2 for D (6 bases). The CDR3 protein is CASSQSLDYSPNTDTQYF. The CDR3 DNA is TGCGCCAGCAGCCAATCCTTGGACTATTCCCCTAACACAGATACGCAGTATTTT.